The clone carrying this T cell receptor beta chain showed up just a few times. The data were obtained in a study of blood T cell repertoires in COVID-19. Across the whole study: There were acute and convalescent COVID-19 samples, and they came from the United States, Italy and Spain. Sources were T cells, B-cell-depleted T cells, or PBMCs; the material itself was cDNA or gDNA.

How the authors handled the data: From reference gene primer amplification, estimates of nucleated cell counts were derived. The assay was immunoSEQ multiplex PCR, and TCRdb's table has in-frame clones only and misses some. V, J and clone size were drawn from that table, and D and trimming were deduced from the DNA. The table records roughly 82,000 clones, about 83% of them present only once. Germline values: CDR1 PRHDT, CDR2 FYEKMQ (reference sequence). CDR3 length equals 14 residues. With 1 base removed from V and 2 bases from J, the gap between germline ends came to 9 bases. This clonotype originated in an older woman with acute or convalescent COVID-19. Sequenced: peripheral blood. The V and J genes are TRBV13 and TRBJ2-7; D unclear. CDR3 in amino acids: CASSLENRAYEQYF. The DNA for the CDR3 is TGTGCCAGCAGCTTAGAGAACCGAGCCTACGAGCAGTACTTC.